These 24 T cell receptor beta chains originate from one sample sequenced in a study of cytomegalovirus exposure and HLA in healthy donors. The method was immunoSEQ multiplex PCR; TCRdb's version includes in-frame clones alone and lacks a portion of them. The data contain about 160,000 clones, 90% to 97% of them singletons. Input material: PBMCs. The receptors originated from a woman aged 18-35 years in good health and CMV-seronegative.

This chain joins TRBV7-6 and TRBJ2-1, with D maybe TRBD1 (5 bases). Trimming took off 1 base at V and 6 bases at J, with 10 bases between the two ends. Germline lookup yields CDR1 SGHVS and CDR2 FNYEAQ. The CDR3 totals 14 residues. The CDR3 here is CASSLDPDINEQFF. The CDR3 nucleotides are TGTGCCAGCAGCTTAGATCCGGACATCAATGAGCAGTTCTTC. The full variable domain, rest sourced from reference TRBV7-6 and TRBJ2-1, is GAGVSQSPRYKVTKRGQDVALRCDPISGHVSLYWYRQALGQGPEFLTYFNYEAQQDKSGLPNDRFSAERPEGSISTLTIQRTEQRDSAMYRCASSLDPDINEQFFGPGTRLTVL.

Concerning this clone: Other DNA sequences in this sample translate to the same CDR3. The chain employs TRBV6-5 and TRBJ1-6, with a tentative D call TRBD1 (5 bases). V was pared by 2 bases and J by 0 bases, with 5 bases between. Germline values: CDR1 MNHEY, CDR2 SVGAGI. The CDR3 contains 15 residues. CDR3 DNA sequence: TGTGCCAGCAGTTACGACAGCTCCTATAATTCACCCCTCCACTTT. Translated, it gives CASSYDSSYNSPLHF.

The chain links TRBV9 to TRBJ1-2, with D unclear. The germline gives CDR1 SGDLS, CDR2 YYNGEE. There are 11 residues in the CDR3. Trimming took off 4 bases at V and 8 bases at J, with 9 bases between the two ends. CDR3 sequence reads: CASSFGLGYTF. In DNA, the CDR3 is TGTGCCAGCAGCTTCGGACTCGGCTACACCTTC.

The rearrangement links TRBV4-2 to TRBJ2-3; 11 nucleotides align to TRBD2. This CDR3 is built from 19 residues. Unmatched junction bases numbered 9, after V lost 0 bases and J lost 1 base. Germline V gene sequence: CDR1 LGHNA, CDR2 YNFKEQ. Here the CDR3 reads CASSQDKAASGGRTDTQYF. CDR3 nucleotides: TGTGCCAGCAGCCAAGATAAGGCGGCTAGCGGGGGGCGCACAGATACGCAGTATTTT.

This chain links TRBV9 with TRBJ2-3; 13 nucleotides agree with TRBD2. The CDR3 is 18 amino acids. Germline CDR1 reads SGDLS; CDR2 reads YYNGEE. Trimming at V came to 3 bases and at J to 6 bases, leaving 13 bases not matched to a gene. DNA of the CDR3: TGTGCCAGCAGCGCTACTCCGGGACTAGCGGGAAGAGGGGATACGCAGTATTTT. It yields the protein CASSATPGLAGRGDTQYF.

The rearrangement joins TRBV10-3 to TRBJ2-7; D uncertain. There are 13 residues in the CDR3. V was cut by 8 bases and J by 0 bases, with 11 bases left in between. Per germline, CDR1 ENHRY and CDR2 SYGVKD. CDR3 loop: CAIAPHGSYEQYF. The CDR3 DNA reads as TGTGCCATCGCCCCGCACGGCTCCTACGAGCAGTACTTC.

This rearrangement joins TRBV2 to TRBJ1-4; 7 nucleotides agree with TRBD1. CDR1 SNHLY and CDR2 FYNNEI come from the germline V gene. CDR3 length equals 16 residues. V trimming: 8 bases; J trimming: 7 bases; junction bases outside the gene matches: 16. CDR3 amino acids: CASERTGENEREKLFF. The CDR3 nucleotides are TGTGCCAGCGAGCGGACAGGCGAGAACGAGCGTGAAAAACTGTTTTTT.

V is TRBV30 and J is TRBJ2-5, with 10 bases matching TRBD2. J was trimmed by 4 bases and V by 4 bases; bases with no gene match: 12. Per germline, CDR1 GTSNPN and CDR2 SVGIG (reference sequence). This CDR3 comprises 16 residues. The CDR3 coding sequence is TGTGCCTGGACCAGTTTAGGAGCGGGGGGGTTAGAGACCCAGTACTTC. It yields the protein CAWTSLGAGGLETQYF.

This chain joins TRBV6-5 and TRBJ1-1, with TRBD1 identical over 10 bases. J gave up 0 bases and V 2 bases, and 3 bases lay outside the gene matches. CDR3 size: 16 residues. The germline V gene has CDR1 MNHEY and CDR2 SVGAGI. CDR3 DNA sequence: TGTGCCAGCAGTTACAAGGGACAGGGGATGAACACTGAAGCTTTCTTT. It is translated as CASSYKGQGMNTEAFF.

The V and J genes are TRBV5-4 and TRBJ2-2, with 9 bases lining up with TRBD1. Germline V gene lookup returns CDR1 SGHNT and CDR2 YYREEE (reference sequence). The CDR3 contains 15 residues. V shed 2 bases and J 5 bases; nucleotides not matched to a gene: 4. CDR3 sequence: CASSLETGGTGELFF. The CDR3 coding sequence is TGTGCCAGCAGCTTAGAGACAGGGGGAACCGGGGAGCTGTTTTTT.

The CDR3 DNA sequence: TGTGCCAGCAGCGAGGGACAGGGCCCCTACAATGAGCAGTTCTTC. The encoded protein is CASSEGQGPYNEQFF. The rearrangement links TRBV7-3 to TRBJ2-1, with 9 bases fitting TRBD1. Losses at the gene ends were 5 bases for V and 2 bases for J; bases not matched to a gene: 4. CDR1 and CDR2 (germline): SGHTA, FQGTGA. The CDR3 length is 15 residues. The variable domain in full, completed from reference TRBV7-3 and TRBJ2-1, reads GAGVSQTPSNKVTEKGKYVELRCDPISGHTALYWYRQSLGQGPEFLIYFQGTGAADDSGLPNDRFFAVRPEGSVSTLKIQRTERGDSAVYLCASSEGQGPYNEQFFGPGTRLTVL.

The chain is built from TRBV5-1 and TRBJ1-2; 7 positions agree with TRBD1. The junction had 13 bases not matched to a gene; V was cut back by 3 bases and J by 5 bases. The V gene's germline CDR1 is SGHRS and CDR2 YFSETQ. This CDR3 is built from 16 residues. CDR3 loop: CASSSTGASLSYGYTF. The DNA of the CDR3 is TGCGCCAGCAGCTCAACAGGGGCTTCTCTGAGTTATGGCTACACCTTC.

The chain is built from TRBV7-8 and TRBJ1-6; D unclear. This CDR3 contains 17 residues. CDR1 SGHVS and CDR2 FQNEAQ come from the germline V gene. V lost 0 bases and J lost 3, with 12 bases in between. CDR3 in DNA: TGTGCCAGCAGCTTAGCATTACCAGTGAACTATAATTCACCCCTCCACTTT. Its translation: CASSLALPVNYNSPLHF.

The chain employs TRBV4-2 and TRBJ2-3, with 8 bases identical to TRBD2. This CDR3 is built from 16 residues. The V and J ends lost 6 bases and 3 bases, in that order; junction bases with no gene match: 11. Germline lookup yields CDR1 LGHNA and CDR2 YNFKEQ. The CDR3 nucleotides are TGTGCCAGCAGACCGACGGGGGGGAGCAGTACAGATACGCAGTATTTT. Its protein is CASRPTGGSSTDTQYF.

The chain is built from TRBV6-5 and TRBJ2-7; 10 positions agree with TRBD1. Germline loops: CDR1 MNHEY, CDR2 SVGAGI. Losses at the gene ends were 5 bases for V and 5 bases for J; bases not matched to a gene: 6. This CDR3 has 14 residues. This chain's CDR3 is CASSPGTGVHEQYF. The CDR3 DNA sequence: TGTGCCAGCAGTCCCGGGACAGGGGTCCACGAGCAGTACTTC.

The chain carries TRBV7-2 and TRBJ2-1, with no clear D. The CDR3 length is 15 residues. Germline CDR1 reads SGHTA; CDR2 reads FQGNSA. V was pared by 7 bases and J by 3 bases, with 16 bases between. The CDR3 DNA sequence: TGTGCCAGCAAACCAGCCAGCGAGGTCTACAATGAGCAGTTCTTC. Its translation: CASKPASEVYNEQFF.

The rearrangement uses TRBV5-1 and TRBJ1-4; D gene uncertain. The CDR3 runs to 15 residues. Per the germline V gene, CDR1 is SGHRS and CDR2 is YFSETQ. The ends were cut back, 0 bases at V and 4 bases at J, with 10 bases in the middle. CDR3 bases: TGCGCCAGCAGCTTGGACGGGATAGATAATGAAAAACTGTTTTTT. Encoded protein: CASSLDGIDNEKLFF.

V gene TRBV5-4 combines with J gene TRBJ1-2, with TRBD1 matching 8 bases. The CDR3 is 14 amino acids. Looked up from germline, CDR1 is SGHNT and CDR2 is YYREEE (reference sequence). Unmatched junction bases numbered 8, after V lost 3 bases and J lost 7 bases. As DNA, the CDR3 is TGTGCCAGCAGCTCGTCCAGGGGGCCCTTTGGCTACACCTTC. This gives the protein CASSSSRGPFGYTF. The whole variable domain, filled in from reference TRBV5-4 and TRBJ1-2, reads ETGVTQSPTHLIKTRGQQVTLRCSSQSGHNTVSWYQQALGQGPQFIFQYYREEENGRGNFPPRFSGLQFPNYSSELNVNALELDDSALYLCASSSSRGPFGYTFGSGTRLTVV.

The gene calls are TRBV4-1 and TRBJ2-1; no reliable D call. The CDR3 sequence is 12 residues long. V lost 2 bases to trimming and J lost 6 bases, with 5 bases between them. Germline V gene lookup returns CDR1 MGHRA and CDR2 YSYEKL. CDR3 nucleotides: TGCGCCAGCAGCCAACTAGGCAATGAGCAGTTCTTC. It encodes CASSQLGNEQFF.

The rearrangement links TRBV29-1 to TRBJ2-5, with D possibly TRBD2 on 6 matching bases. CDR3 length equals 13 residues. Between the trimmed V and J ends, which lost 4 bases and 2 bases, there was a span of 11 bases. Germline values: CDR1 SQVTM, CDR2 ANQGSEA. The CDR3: CSVASEVQETQYF. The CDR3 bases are TGCAGCGTTGCTAGCGAGGTACAAGAGACCCAGTACTTC.

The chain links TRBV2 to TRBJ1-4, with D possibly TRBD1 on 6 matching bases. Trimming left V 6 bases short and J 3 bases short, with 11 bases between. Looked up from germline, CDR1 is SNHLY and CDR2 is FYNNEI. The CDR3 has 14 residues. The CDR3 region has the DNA TGTGCCAGCAGACTGACAGGTGCTAATGAAAAACTGTTTTTT. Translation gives CASRLTGANEKLFF.

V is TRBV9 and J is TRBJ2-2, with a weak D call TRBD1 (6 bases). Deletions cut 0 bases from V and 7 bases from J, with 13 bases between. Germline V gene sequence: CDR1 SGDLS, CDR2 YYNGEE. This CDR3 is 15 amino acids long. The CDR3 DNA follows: TGTGCCAGCAGCGTAGGGGCAGGGGCCGGCGGGGAGCTGTTTTTT. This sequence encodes CASSVGAGAGGELFF.

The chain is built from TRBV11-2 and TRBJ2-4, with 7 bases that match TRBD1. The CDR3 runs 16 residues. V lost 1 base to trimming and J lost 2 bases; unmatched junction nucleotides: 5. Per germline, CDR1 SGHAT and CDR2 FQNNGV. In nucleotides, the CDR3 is TGTGCCAGCAGCTTAGGACAGGGTGATCCCAAAAACATTCAGTACTTC. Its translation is CASSLGQGDPKNIQYF.

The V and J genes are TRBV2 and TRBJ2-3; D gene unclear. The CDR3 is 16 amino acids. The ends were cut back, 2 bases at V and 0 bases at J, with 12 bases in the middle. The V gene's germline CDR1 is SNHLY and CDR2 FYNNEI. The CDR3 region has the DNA TGTGCCAGCAGTGAAAGTTTGGCGAGGAGCACAGATACGCAGTATTTT. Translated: CASSESLARSTDTQYF.